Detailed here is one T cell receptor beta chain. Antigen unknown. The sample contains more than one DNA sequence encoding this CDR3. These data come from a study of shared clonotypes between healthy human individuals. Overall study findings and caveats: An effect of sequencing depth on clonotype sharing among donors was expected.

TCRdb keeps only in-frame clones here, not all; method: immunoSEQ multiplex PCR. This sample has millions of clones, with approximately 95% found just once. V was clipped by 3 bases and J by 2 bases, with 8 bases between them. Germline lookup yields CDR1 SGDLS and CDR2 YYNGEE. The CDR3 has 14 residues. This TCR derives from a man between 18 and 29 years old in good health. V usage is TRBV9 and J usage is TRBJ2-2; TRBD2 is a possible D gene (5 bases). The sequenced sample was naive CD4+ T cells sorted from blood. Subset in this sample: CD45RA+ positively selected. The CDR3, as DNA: TGTGCCAGCAGCGCCGGACTTAACACCGGGGAGCTGTTTTTT. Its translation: CASSAGLNTGELFF.